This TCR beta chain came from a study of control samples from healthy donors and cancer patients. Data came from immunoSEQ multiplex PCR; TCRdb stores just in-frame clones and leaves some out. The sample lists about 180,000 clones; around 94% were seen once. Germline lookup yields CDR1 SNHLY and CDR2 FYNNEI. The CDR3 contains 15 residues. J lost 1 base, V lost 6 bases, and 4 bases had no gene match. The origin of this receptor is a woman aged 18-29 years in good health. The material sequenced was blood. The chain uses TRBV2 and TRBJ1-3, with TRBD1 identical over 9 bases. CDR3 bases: TGTGCCAGCAGCCTACAGGGGGCGTCTGGAAACACCATATATTTT. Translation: CASSLQGASGNTIYF.